This T cell receptor (beta chain) was retrieved from a study of blood T cell repertoires in COVID-19. The table came from immunoSEQ multiplex PCR; TCRdb's copy has only in-frame clones and leaves some out. Among under 200,000 clones, 90% were seen once, and the ten largest hold 0.45% to 0.65%. Germline V lookup: CDR1 MNHEY, CDR2 SVGAGI. The CDR3 length is 15 residues. V trimming: 5 bases; J trimming: 7 bases; junction bases outside the gene matches: 7. Sequenced sample: peripheral blood. The sequence was obtained from a man aged 50 or older with acute or convalescent COVID-19. The gene calls are TRBV6-5 and TRBJ1-5; TRBD1 agrees at 11 bases. The CDR3 sequence is CASSRTGGDLQPQHF. The CDR3 DNA follows: TGTGCCAGCAGTAGGACAGGGGGCGATCTCCAGCCCCAGCATTTT.